Listed below are T cell receptor beta chains from one sample, sequenced in a study of T cell changes during pregnancy in multiple sclerosis. Produced via immunoSEQ multiplex PCR; TCRdb's table is partial and in-frame only. The data contain about 100,000 clones, approximately 89% of them singletons. The sequencing here drew on peripheral blood, taken after pregnancy. These receptors all stem from a female donor with multiple sclerosis, enrolled in a pregnancy study. Both conserved end residues are part of each CDR3. The order of the fields is J gene, CDR3 length, V gene, D gene, CDR3 protein, CDR3 DNA. The D gene is left open where the match is weak.

>TRBJ2-2|17|TRBV9|TRBD1
CASSADRLEPNTGELFF
TGTGCCAGCAGCGCGGACAGGCTGGAACCGAACACCGGGGAGCTGTTTTTT
>TRBJ1-4|16|TRBV25-1|-
CASSEWIQGADEKLFF
TGTGCCAGCAGTGAATGGATACAGGGTGCTGATGAAAAACTGTTTTTT
>TRBJ2-7|16|TRBV2|TRBD2
CASSASWGGSSYEQYF
TGTGCCAGCAGTGCGTCGTGGGGAGGGAGCTCCTACGAGCAGTACTTC
>TRBJ1-6|20|TRBV7-6|-
CASSLRAAGYGSSYNSPLHF
TGTGCCAGCAGCTTAAGGGCCGCGGGGTACGGTAGCTCCTATAATTCACCCCTCCACTTT
>TRBJ1-6|17|TRBV2|-
CASSPRGTSLNNSPLHF
TGTGCCAGCAGTCCCAGGGGAACTTCGCTAAATAATTCACCCCTCCACTTT
>TRBJ1-2|13|TRBV5-5|TRBD1
CASSFRDREGYTF
TGTGCCAGCAGTTTTCGTGACAGGGAAGGCTACACCTTC
>TRBJ2-3|15|TRBV5-1|-
CASSFPAGGTDTQYF
TGCGCCAGCAGCTTCCCAGCAGGGGGGACAGATACGCAGTATTTT
>TRBJ2-7|13|TRBV2|-
CASAGVGSYEQYF
TGTGCCAGCGCCGGGGTCGGTTCCTACGAGCAGTACTTC
>TRBJ1-2|13|TRBV6-5|-
CASSYSEGVGYTF
TGTGCCAGCAGTTACTCCGAGGGAGTGGGCTACACCTTC
>TRBJ2-1|14|TRBV11-1|TRBD2
CASSSRGGFDEQFF
TGTGCCAGCAGCTCGCGGGGGGGCTTCGATGAGCAGTTCTTC
>TRBJ2-1|15|TRBV25-1|TRBD2
CASSDWTSRTFEQFF
TGTGCCAGCAGTGACTGGACTAGTCGAACTTTTGAGCAGTTCTTC
>TRBJ2-5|13|TRBV5-4|-
CASSGGATETQYF
TGTGCCAGCAGCGGGGGGGCCACGGAGACCCAGTACTTC